A selection of T cell receptor beta chains follows, all from one sample in a study of identical twins. TCRdb reprocessed the 5' RACE reads with MiXCR, giving one entry per CDR3 protein. The sample holds roughly 1.6 million distinct CDR3 sequences, under 35% seen once. Sample: cord blood. The receptor set was obtained from a newborn girl in good health. Both conserved end residues are part of each CDR3. The D gene is left open where the match is weak. Expanded clones get a size class; other rows say once, few or many, or leave the size out.

clone size: many; V gene: TRBV3-1; J gene: TRBJ2-7; D gene: -; CDR3 DNA: TGTGCCAGCAGCCAAGGCAGAGGCGAGCAGTACTTC; CDR3 protein: CASSQGRGEQYF
clone size: -; V gene: TRBV3-1; J gene: TRBJ1-6; D gene: -; CDR3 DNA: TGTGCCAGCAGCCAAGCCCCGTTTCGGTACTATCGGAGCTCCTATAATTCACCCCTCCACTTT; CDR3 protein: CASSQAPFRYYRSSYNSPLHF
clone size: -; V gene: TRBV12-5; J gene: TRBJ2-1; D gene: -; CDR3 DNA: TGTGCTAGTGGTTCAAAGATCACACAGGGTAACTCCTACAATGAGCAGTTCTTC; CDR3 protein: CASGSKITQGNSYNEQFF
clone size: -; V gene: TRBV4-2; J gene: TRBJ2-5; D gene: -; CDR3 DNA: TGTGCCAGCAGCCAAGATAGAGGCAGGGAGGAGACCCAGTACTTC; CDR3 protein: CASSQDRGREETQYF
clone size: -; V gene: TRBV2; J gene: TRBJ2-7; D gene: TRBD2; CDR3 DNA: TGTGCCAGCAGTGGGGGGGGACCCTCCTACGAGCAGTACTTC; CDR3 protein: CASSGGGPSYEQYF
clone size: -; V gene: TRBV5-1; J gene: TRBJ1-2; D gene: -; CDR3 DNA: TGCGCCAGCAGCTTGGACGGCCGGTCCTATGGCTACACCTTC; CDR3 protein: CASSLDGRSYGYTF
clone size: -; V gene: TRBV7-2; J gene: TRBJ2-3; D gene: TRBD2; CDR3 DNA: TGTGCCAGCAGCTACAGGGGGGCTAGCGGGGGAGATACGCAGTATTTT; CDR3 protein: CASSYRGASGGDTQYF
clone size: -; V gene: TRBV18; J gene: TRBJ2-5; D gene: TRBD1; CDR3 DNA: TGTGCCAGCTCAAGGACAGGGGCGAAAGAGACCCAGTACTTC; CDR3 protein: CASSRTGAKETQYF
clone size: once; V gene: TRBV7-2; J gene: TRBJ1-1; D gene: TRBD1; CDR3 DNA: TGTGCCAGCAGCTTAAACAGGGGTGTTCCCACTGAAGCTTTCTTT; CDR3 protein: CASSLNRGVPTEAFF
clone size: few; V gene: TRBV25-1; J gene: TRBJ1-5; D gene: -; CDR3 DNA: TGTGCCAGCAGTGCCCCTAGCAATCAGCCCCAGCATTTT; CDR3 protein: CASSAPSNQPQHF
clone size: few; V gene: TRBV7-2; J gene: TRBJ2-1; D gene: TRBD2; CDR3 DNA: TGTGCCAGCAGCTTAGGTCTTGGCGGGAGTGTTTACAATGAGCAGTTCTTC; CDR3 protein: CASSLGLGGSVYNEQFF
clone size: -; V gene: TRBV6-2/TRBV6-3; J gene: TRBJ1-1; D gene: -; CDR3 DNA: TGTGCCAGCAACCCCTCTCCGGGGGGCAGGAACACTGAAGCTTTCTTT; CDR3 protein: CASNPSPGGRNTEAFF
clone size: few; V gene: TRBV7-2; J gene: TRBJ2-3; D gene: TRBD2; CDR3 DNA: TGTGCCAGCAGCTCATTAGCGGGGCTTCGGGGAGGAGATACGCAGTATTTT; CDR3 protein: CASSSLAGLRGGDTQYF
clone size: few; V gene: TRBV20-1; J gene: TRBJ2-1; D gene: -; CDR3 DNA: TGCAGTGCTAGAGTATGGGAAACAGGTCGAAATGAGCAGTTCTTC; CDR3 protein: CSARVWETGRNEQFF
clone size: many; V gene: TRBV4-2; J gene: TRBJ2-3; D gene: TRBD2; CDR3 DNA: TGTGCCAGCAGCCGGTCGACAGCGGGGCTTAGCACAGATACGCAGTATTTT; CDR3 protein: CASSRSTAGLSTDTQYF
clone size: once; V gene: TRBV2; J gene: TRBJ1-4; D gene: TRBD1; CDR3 DNA: TGTGCCAGCAGTTTAAGACAGGGCGGTCATGAAAAACTGTTTTTT; CDR3 protein: CASSLRQGGHEKLFF
clone size: -; V gene: TRBV7-9; J gene: TRBJ2-1; D gene: TRBD2; CDR3 DNA: TGTGCCAGCAGCCCCGGGACTAGCAACAATGAGCAGTTCTTC; CDR3 protein: CASSPGTSNNEQFF
clone size: -; V gene: TRBV4-2; J gene: TRBJ1-6; D gene: TRBD1; CDR3 DNA: TGTGCCAGCGGCCAAGACCCAGGGGGGACAAGTAATTCACCCCTCCACTTT; CDR3 protein: CASGQDPGGTSNSPLHF
clone size: -; V gene: TRBV4-1; J gene: TRBJ2-1; D gene: -; CDR3 DNA: TGCGCCAGCAGCCATCCCACGGGGAGAGGGGGCTACAATGAGCAGTTCTTC; CDR3 protein: CASSHPTGRGGYNEQFF
clone size: -; V gene: TRBV25-1; J gene: TRBJ1-2; D gene: -; CDR3 DNA: TGTGCCAGCAGTGAATGGGCAGGGAGCTATGGCTACACCTTC; CDR3 protein: CASSEWAGSYGYTF
clone size: few; V gene: TRBV18; J gene: TRBJ1-3; D gene: TRBD1; CDR3 DNA: TGTGCCAGCTCACAACTCGGACAGGGCATCTCTGGAAACACCATATATTTT; CDR3 protein: CASSQLGQGISGNTIYF
clone size: few; V gene: TRBV20-1; J gene: TRBJ1-1; D gene: -; CDR3 DNA: TGCAGTGCCAGACAGGACACTGAAGCTTTCTTT; CDR3 protein: CSARQDTEAFF
clone size: few; V gene: TRBV3-1; J gene: TRBJ2-7; D gene: TRBD2; CDR3 DNA: TGTGCCAGCAGCCCCGAACTAGCGGGAGCTCCCTACGAGCAGTACTTC; CDR3 protein: CASSPELAGAPYEQYF
clone size: -; V gene: TRBV20-1; J gene: TRBJ1-2; D gene: -; CDR3 DNA: TGCAGTGCCTTCAGGGGCGACTACACCTTC; CDR3 protein: CSAFRGDYTF
clone size: -; V gene: TRBV5-1; J gene: TRBJ2-3; D gene: TRBD2; CDR3 DNA: TGCGCCAGCTGGGGACTAGCGGCGACTACTAGCACAGATACGCAGTATTTT; CDR3 protein: CASWGLAATTSTDTQYF
clone size: few; V gene: TRBV2; J gene: TRBJ2-5; D gene: -; CDR3 DNA: TGTGCCAGCATGTCCAGGGAGGTTAGGCACCAAGAGACCCAGTACTTC; CDR3 protein: CASMSREVRHQETQYF
clone size: -; V gene: TRBV13; J gene: TRBJ2-5; D gene: -; CDR3 DNA: TGTGCCAGCAGCCCCCAGGGCGGAGAGGAAGAGACCCAGTACTTC; CDR3 protein: CASSPQGGEEETQYF
clone size: few; V gene: TRBV4-1; J gene: TRBJ2-3; D gene: -; CDR3 DNA: TGCGCCAGCAGCCGGATAGGAGGGGGAACAGATACGCAGTATTTT; CDR3 protein: CASSRIGGGTDTQYF
clone size: -; V gene: TRBV2; J gene: TRBJ2-1; D gene: TRBD2; CDR3 DNA: TGTGCCAGCATTAGGCGGGAGACATCAGACAATGAGCAGTTCTTC; CDR3 protein: CASIRRETSDNEQFF
clone size: -; V gene: TRBV28; J gene: TRBJ2-1; D gene: -; CDR3 DNA: TGTGCCAGCAGTTTATCCCAGGGGAGATCCTACAATGAGCAGTTCTTC; CDR3 protein: CASSLSQGRSYNEQFF
clone size: -; V gene: TRBV4-1; J gene: TRBJ1-1; D gene: -; CDR3 DNA: TGCGCCAGCAGCCGTAACAGGAGGATGAACACTGAAGCTTTCTTT; CDR3 protein: CASSRNRRMNTEAFF
clone size: -; V gene: TRBV3-1; J gene: TRBJ2-7; D gene: TRBD2; CDR3 DNA: TGTGCCAGCAGCCAAAATCTAGCGGTCTACGAGCAGTACTTC; CDR3 protein: CASSQNLAVYEQYF
clone size: -; V gene: TRBV12-3/TRBV12-4; J gene: TRBJ1-1; D gene: -; CDR3 DNA: TGTGCCAGCAGTTTAGCCGTAGGTACGGACGAAGCTTTCTTT; CDR3 protein: CASSLAVGTDEAFF